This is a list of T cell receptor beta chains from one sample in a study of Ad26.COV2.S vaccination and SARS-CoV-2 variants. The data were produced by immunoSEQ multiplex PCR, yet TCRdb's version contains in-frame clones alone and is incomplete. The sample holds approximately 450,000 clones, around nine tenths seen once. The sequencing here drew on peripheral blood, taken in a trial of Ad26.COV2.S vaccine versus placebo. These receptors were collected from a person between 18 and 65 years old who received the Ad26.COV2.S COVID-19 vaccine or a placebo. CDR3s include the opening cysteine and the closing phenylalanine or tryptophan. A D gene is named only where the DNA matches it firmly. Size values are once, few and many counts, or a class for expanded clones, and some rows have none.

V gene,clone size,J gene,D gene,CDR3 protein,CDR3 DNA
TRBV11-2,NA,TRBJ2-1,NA,CASSRTSYEQFF,TGTGCCAGCAGCCGGACCTCTTATGAGCAGTTCTTC
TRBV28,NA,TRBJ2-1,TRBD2,CASSLGGLAGTYGEQFF,TGTGCCAGCAGTTTAGGGGGACTAGCGGGAACGTACGGTGAGCAGTTCTTC
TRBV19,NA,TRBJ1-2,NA,CASGQGSHGYTF,TGTGCCAGTGGGCAGGGGAGTCATGGCTACACCTTC
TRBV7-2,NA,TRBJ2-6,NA,CASTSVESGANVLTF,TGTGCCAGCACCTCAGTGGAATCTGGGGCCAACGTCCTGACTTTC
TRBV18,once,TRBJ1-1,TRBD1,CASSRTGNTEAFF,TGTGCCAGCTCACGGACAGGGAACACTGAAGCTTTCTTT
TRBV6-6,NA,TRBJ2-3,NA,CASYNRVGPDTQYF,TGTGCCAGCTATAATAGAGTGGGGCCAGATACGCAGTATTTT
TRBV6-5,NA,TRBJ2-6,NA,CASSYRQAPGANVLTF,TGTGCCAGCAGCTACCGACAGGCTCCTGGGGCCAACGTCCTGACTTTC
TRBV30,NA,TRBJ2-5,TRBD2,CAWSSGSEETQYF,TGTGCCTGGAGTAGCGGGAGTGAAGAGACCCAGTACTTC
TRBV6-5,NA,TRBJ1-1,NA,CASSYSAGWDTEAFF,TGTGCCAGCAGTTACTCCGCAGGGTGGGACACTGAAGCTTTCTTT
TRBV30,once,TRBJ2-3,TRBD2,CAWSVTSGSADTQYF,TGTGCCTGGAGTGTGACTAGCGGGAGTGCGGATACGCAGTATTTT
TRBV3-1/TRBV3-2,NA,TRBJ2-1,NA,CASSQAGGYHNEQFF,TGTGCCAGCAGCCAAGCCGGAGGCTACCACAATGAGCAGTTCTTC
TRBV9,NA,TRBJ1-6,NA,CASSTHASDSPLHF,TGTGCCAGCTCCACACATGCCTCGGATTCACCCCTCCACTTT
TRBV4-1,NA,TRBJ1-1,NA,CASSTHPATSNWNTEAFF,TGCGCCAGCAGCACGCACCCGGCCACATCGAACTGGAACACTGAAGCTTTCTTT
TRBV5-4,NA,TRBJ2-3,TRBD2,CASSPTSGRVWDTQYF,TGTGCCAGCAGCCCGACTAGCGGGAGGGTGTGGGATACGCAGTATTTT
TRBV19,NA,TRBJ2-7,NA,CASSIFRGTGVSEQYF,TGTGCCAGTAGTATCTTCCGCGGGACGGGTGTGAGCGAGCAGTACTTC
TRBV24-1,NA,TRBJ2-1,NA,CATSDLPPALEQFF,TGTGCCACCAGTGATTTGCCCCCGGCGCTTGAGCAGTTCTTC